This TCR beta chain stems from a study of low-dose radiotherapy and immunotherapy resistance in tumors. At the level of the study: Participants in Cohort 1 were administered 0.5 Gy per fraction at 2-week intervals, to a cumulative dose of 6.5 Gy.

This clonotype was detected a few times. A single base is all that separates this from a far larger clone, so a read error is likely. J lost 11 bases, V lost 6 bases, and 16 bases had no gene match. CDR3 size: 15 residues. The germline CDR1 and CDR2 sequences are SNHLY and FYNNEI. Alpha- and beta-chain coverage of first-strand cDNA came from TRAV- and TRBV-specific primers. Using a constant-region primer together with a V-primer adapter, TCRs were subjected to 20 PCR cycles of amplification. In vitro transcription served to amplify the mRNA that had been isolated. Each CDR3 protein gets one entry after TCRdb re-called the reads with MiXCR. The table lists tens of thousands of distinct CDR3 sequences, roughly 20% of them singletons, with roughly 13% in the top ten. Regarding time point: after trial treatment. The treatment here: LDRT plus nivolumab, ipilimumab, low-dose cyclophosphamide and aspirin (RACIN trial).

The chain is built from TRBV2 and TRBJ2-5, with TRBD1 identical over 9 bases. The specimen was PBMCs, collected after low-dose radiotherapy plus immunotherapy. The sequence was collected from a female donor with ovarian cancer. CDR3 loop: CASSTDRGRYNEQYF. The DNA of the CDR3 is TGTGCCAGCAGCACGGACAGGGGAAGGTACAATGAGCAGTACTTC.